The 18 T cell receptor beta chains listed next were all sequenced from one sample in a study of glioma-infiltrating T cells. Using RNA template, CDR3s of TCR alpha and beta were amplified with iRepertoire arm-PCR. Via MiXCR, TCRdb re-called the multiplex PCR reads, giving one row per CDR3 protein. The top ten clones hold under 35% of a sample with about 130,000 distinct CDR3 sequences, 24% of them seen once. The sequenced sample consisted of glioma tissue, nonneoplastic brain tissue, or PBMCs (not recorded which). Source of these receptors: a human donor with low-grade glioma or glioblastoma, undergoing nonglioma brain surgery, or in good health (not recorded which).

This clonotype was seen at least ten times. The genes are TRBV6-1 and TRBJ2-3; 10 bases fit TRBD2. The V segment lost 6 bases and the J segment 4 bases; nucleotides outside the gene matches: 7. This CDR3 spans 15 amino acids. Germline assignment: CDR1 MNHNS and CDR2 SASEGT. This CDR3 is CASRTSGRRADTQYF. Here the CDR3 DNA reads TGTGCCAGCAGGACTAGCGGGCGACGCGCAGATACGCAGTATTTT.

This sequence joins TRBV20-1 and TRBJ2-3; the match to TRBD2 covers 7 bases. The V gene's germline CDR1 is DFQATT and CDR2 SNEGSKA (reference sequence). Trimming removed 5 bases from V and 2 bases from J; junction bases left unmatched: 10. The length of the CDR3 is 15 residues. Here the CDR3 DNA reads TGCAGTGCTCCTATGGGTAGCGGGCTCACAGATACGCAGTATTTT. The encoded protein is CSAPMGSGLTDTQYF.

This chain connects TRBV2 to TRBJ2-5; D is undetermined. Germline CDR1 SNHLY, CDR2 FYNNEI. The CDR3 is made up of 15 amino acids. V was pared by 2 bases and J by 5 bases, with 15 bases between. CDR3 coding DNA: TGTGCCAGCAGTGAACAAAGGTGGGCAGTGGAGACCCAGTACTTC. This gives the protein CASSEQRWAVETQYF. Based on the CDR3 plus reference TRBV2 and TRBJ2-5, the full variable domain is EPEVTQTPSHQVTQMGQEVILRCVPISNHLYFYWYRQILGQKVEFLVSFYNNEISEKSEIFDDQFSVERPDGSNFTLKIRSTKLEDSAMYFCASSEQRWAVETQYFGPGTRLLVL.

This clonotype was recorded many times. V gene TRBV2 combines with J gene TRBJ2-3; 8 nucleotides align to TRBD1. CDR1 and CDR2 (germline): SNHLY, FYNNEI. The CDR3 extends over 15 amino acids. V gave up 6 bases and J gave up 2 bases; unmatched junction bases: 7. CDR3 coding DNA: TGTGCCAGCAGGGCAGGGGGCTGGACCACAGATACGCAGTATTTT. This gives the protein CASRAGGWTTDTQYF.

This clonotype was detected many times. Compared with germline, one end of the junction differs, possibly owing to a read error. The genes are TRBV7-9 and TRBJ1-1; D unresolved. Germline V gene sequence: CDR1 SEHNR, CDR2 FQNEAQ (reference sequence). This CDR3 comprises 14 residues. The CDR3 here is CASSLASRATEAFF. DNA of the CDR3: TGTGCCAGCAGCCTAGCGTCCCGAGCCACTGAAGCTTTCTTT.

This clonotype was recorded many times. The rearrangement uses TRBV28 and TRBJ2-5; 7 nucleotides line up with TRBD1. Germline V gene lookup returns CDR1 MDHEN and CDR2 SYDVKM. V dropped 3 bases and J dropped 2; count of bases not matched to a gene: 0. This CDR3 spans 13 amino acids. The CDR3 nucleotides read TGTGCCAGCAGTTTGGGACAGCAAGAGACCCAGTACTTC. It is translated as CASSLGQQETQYF. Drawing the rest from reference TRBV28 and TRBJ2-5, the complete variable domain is DVKVTQSSRYLVKRTGEKVFLECVQDMDHENMFWYRQDPGLGLRLIYFSYDVKMKEKGDIPEGYSVSREKKERFSLILESASTNQTSMYLCASSLGQQETQYFGPGTRLLVL.

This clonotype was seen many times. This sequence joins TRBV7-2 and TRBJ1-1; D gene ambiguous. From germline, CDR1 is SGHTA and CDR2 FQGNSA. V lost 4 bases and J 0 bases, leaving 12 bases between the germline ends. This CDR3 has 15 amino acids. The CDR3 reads CASSSRPIMNTEAFF. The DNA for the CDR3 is TGTGCCAGCAGCTCAAGACCGATAATGAACACTGAAGCTTTCTTT. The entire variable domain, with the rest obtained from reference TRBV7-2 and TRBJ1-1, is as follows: GAGVSQSPSNKVTEKGKDVELRCDPISGHTALYWYRQSLGQGLEFLIYFQGNSAPDKSGLPSDRFSAERTGGSVSTLTIQRTQQEDSAVYLCASSSRPIMNTEAFFGQGTRLTVV.

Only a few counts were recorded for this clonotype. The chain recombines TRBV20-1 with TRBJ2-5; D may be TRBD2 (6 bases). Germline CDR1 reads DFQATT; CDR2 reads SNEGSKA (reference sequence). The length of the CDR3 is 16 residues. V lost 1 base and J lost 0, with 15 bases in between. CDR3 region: CSARALGTQYQETQYF. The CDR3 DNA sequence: TGCAGTGCTAGAGCCCTCGGGACTCAGTACCAAGAGACCCAGTACTTC.

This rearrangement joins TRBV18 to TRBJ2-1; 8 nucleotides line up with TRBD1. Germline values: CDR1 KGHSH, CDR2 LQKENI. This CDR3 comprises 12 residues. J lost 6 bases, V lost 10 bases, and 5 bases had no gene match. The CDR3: CATRQGRNEQFF. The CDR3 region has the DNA TGTGCCACGAGACAGGGGCGCAATGAGCAGTTCTTC.

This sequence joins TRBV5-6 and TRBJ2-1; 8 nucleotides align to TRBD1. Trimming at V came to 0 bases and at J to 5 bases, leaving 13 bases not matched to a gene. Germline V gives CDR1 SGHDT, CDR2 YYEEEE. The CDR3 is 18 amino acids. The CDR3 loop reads CASSLVAWRQGANNEQFF. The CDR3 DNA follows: TGTGCCAGCAGCTTGGTCGCGTGGCGCCAGGGGGCAAACAATGAGCAGTTCTTC.

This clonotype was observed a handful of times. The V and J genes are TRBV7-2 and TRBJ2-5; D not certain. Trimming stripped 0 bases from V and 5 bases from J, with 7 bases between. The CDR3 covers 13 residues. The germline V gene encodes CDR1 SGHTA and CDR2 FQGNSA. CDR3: CASSLAFAETQYF. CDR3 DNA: TGTGCCAGCAGCTTAGCGTTTGCGGAGACCCAGTACTTC.

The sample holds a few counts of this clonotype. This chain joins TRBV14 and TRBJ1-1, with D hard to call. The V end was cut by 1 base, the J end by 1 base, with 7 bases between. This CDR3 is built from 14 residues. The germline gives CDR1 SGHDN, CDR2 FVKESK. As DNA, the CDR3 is TGTGCCAGCAGCCAAGGTCCAGGGAACACTGAAGCTTTCTTT. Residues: CASSQGPGNTEAFF.

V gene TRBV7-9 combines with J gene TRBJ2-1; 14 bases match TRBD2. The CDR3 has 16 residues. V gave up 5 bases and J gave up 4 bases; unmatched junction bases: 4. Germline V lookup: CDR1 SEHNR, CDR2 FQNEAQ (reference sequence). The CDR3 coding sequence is TGTGCCAGCAGCACCGGGACTAGCGGGGGATACAATGAGCAGTTCTTC. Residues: CASSTGTSGGYNEQFF.

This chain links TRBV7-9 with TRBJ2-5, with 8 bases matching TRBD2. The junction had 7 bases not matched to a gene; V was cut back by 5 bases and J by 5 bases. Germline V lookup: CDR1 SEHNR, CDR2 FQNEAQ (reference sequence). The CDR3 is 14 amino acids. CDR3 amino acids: CASSLRGAGETQYF. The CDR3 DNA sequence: TGTGCCAGCAGCCTGCGGGGGGCAGGGGAGACCCAGTACTTC. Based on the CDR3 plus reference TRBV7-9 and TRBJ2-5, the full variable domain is DTGVSQNPRHKITKRGQNVTFRCDPISEHNRLYWYRQTLGQGPEFLTYFQNEAQLEKSRLLSDRFSAERPKGSFSTLEIQRTEQGDSAMYLCASSLRGAGETQYFGPGTRLLVL.

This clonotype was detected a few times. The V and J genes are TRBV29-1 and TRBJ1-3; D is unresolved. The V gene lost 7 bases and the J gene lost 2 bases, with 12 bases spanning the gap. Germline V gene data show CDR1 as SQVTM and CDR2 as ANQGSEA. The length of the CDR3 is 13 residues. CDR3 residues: CSAQKFAGNTIYF. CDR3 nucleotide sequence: TGCAGCGCTCAAAAGTTCGCTGGAAACACCATATATTTT.

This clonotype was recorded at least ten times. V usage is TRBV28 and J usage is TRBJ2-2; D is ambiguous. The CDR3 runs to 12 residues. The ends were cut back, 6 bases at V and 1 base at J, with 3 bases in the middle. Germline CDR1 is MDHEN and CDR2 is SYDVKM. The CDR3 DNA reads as TGTGCCAGCAGGGTGAACACCGGGGAGCTGTTTTTT. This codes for CASRVNTGELFF. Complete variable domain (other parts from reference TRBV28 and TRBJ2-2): DVKVTQSSRYLVKRTGEKVFLECVQDMDHENMFWYRQDPGLGLRLIYFSYDVKMKEKGDIPEGYSVSREKKERFSLILESASTNQTSMYLCASRVNTGELFFGEGSRLTVL.

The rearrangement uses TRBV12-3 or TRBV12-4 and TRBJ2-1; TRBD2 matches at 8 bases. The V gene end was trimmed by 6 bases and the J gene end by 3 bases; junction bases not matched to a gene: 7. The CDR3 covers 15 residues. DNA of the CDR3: TGTGCCAGCAGCCAGCGGGGGAATGGCTACAATGAGCAGTTCTTC. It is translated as CASSQRGNGYNEQFF.

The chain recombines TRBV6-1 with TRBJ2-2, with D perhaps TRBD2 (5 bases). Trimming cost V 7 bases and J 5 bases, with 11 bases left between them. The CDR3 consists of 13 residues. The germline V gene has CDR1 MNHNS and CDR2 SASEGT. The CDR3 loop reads CASIRGGTGELFF. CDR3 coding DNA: TGTGCCAGCATACGCGGAGGAACCGGGGAGCTGTTTTTT.